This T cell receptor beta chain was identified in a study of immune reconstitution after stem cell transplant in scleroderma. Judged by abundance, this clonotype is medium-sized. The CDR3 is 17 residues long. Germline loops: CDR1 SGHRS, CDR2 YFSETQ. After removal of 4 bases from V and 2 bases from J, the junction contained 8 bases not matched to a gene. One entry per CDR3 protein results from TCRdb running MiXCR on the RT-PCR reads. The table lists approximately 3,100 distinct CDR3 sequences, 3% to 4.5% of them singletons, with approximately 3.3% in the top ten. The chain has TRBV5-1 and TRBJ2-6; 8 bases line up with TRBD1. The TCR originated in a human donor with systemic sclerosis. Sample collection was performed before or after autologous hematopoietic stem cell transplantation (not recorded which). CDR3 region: CASSTDRGMAGANVLTF. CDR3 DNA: TGCGCCAGCAGCACAGACAGGGGAATGGCTGGGGCCAACGTCCTGACTTTC. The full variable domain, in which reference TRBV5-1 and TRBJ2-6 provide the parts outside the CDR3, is KAGVTQTPRYLIKTRGQQVTLSCSPISGHRSVSWYQQTPGQGLQFLFEYFSETQRNKGNFPGRFSGRQFSNSRSEMNVSTLELGDSALYLCASSTDRGMAGANVLTFGAGSRLTVL.